A single sample gave rise to the 2 T cell receptor beta chains below, sequenced in a study of response to subunit inactivated influenza vaccine. From the RT-PCR reads, TCRdb called clonotypes with MiXCR, one entry per CDR3 protein. The sample comprises 290,000 or so distinct CDR3 sequences, approximately 23% of which are singletons, and around a tenth rests with the top ten. Material: PBMCs from blood, obtained 21 months after vaccination. These receptors were obtained from a man aged 45-69 years who received an inactivated influenza vaccine.

In this sample, this clonotype turned up a few times. The chain employs TRBV12-3 or TRBV12-4 and TRBJ1-2; 7 bases agree with TRBD1. The J segment lost 4 bases and the V segment lost 8 bases, leaving 13 bases of the junction unmatched. There are 15 residues in the CDR3. CDR3 coding DNA: TGTGCCAGCCTGGCCTCTAGGGGACAGCCCTATGGCTACACCTTC. Translation: CASLASRGQPYGYTF.

The table lists this clonotype with a few counts. The J gene is TRBJ2-1, the V gene TRBV7-9, with 9 bases aligning to TRBD2. The CDR3 extends over 16 amino acids. Looked up from germline, CDR1 is SEHNR and CDR2 is FQNEAQ (reference sequence). Losses at the gene ends were 4 bases for V and 4 bases for J; bases not matched to a gene: 8. This CDR3 is CASSSRLAELYNEQFF. CDR3 coding DNA: TGTGCCAGCAGCTCTAGACTAGCGGAGCTTTACAATGAGCAGTTCTTC.